The 19 T cell receptor beta chains below come from one sample, sequenced in a study of T cells in Graves' hyperthyroidism and ophthalmopathy. The investigators amplified TCR beta CDR3 regions from RNA transcripts. Primed by the HTBI set, a first-round RT-PCR was run on the TCR CDR3. Using its own MiXCR run on the multiplex PCR reads, TCRdb lists one record per CDR3 protein. The repertoire holds hundreds of thousands of distinct CDR3 sequences, with approximately 20% as singletons. Sequenced sample: blood. The source of these receptors is a middle-aged man with Graves' hyperthyroidism.

This clonotype has ten or more counts. This chain links TRBV6-1 with TRBJ2-5; 11 nucleotides align to TRBD2. Germline trimming cut 1 base from V and 2 bases from J; bases unmatched to any gene: 3. This CDR3 contains 16 residues. The germline CDR1 and CDR2 sequences are MNHNS and SASEGT. The CDR3: CASSEGRTSGQETQYF. The CDR3 coding sequence is TGTGCCAGCAGTGAAGGGAGGACTAGCGGGCAAGAGACCCAGTACTTC.

The chain carries TRBV7-2 and TRBJ1-3; D remains unclear. This CDR3 contains 14 residues. Trimming removed 6 bases at V and 0 bases at J, with 9 bases between. The germline V gene encodes CDR1 SGHTA and CDR2 FQGNSA. The CDR3, as DNA: TGTGCCAGCAGGCCAGTGAGCTCTGGAAACACCATATATTTT. As protein: CASRPVSSGNTIYF. Full variable domain (rest looked up from reference TRBV7-2 and TRBJ1-3): GAGVSQSPSNKVTEKGKDVELRCDPISGHTALYWYRQSLGQGLEFLIYFQGNSAPDKSGLPSDRFSAERTGGSVSTLTIQRTQQEDSAVYLCASRPVSSGNTIYFGEGSWLTVV.

In this sample, this clonotype turned up many times. This chain joins TRBV7-9 and TRBJ1-5; perhaps TRBD1 as D (5 bases). Trimming removed 5 bases at V and 6 bases at J, with 8 bases between. CDR3 length equals 12 residues. The V gene's germline CDR1 is SEHNR and CDR2 FQNEAQ (reference sequence). The DNA for the CDR3 is TGTGCCAGCAGCGGGGGAAGTCAGCCCCAGCATTTT. Translated: CASSGGSQPQHF.

This clonotype was seen ten or more times. The chain couples TRBV5-6 to TRBJ1-6; D unclear. Germline lookup yields CDR1 SGHDT and CDR2 YYEEEE. The CDR3 spans 14 residues. Trimming pared 1 base from V and 8 bases from J, leaving 10 bases between. This CDR3 is CASSLLGLDSPLHF. The CDR3 DNA follows: TGTGCCAGCAGCTTGCTCGGGTTGGATTCACCCCTCCACTTT.

Turning to this clonotype: A much larger clone lies a single base off, so this may be a read error. The chain is built from TRBV6-1 and TRBJ2-1; 10 bases are shared with TRBD1. Unmatched junction bases numbered 16, after V lost 7 bases and J lost 7 bases. This CDR3 region has 17 residues. The germline gives CDR1 MNHNS, CDR2 SASEGT. CDR3 sequence: CASTITAGQGPDNEQFF. CDR3 sequence (DNA): TGTGCCAGCACTATTACGGCGGGACAGGGGCCGGATAATGAGCAGTTCTTC.

The CDR3 sequence: CASSTQDRGLDGYTF. The CDR3 DNA follows: TGTGCCAGCAGCACCCAGGACAGGGGGCTCGATGGCTACACCTTC. V gene TRBV6-1 combines with J gene TRBJ1-2; 11 bases fit TRBD1. J gave up 6 bases and V 6 bases, and 9 bases lay outside the gene matches. This CDR3 region has 15 residues. Germline values: CDR1 MNHNS, CDR2 SASEGT.

This clonotype was seen repeatedly, ten times or more. The chain joins TRBV9 to TRBJ2-1, with 7 bases fitting TRBD2. The CDR3 is 15 residues long. With 0 bases clipped from V and 3 bases from J, the junction kept 3 bases outside the gene matches. The germline V gene encodes CDR1 SGDLS and CDR2 YYNGEE. The DNA for the CDR3 is TGTGCCAGCAGCGTAGAGGGGAGGGACTACAATGAGCAGTTCTTC. It yields the protein CASSVEGRDYNEQFF.

This sequence joins TRBV29-1 and TRBJ1-4; 9 positions match TRBD1. The CDR3 covers 13 residues. CDR1 is SQVTM and CDR2 is ANQGSEA in the germline V gene. Unmatched junction bases numbered 5, after V lost 6 bases and J lost 6 bases. CDR3 sequence: CSVAGTGYEKLFF. CDR3 DNA: TGCAGCGTAGCCGGGACAGGGTATGAAAAACTGTTTTTT. The complete variable domain, with remaining parts taken from reference TRBV29-1 and TRBJ1-4, reads SAVISQKPSRDICQRGTSLTIQCQVDSQVTMMFWYRQQPGQSLTLIATANQGSEATYESGFVIDKFPISRPNLTFSTLTVSNMSPEDSSIYLCSVAGTGYEKLFFGSGTQLSVL.

The J gene is TRBJ2-2, the V gene TRBV20-1; D remains unclear. The V end was cut by 0 bases, the J end by 2 bases, with 4 bases between. Germline V gene lookup returns CDR1 DFQATT and CDR2 SNEGSKA (reference sequence). The CDR3 loop spans 13 amino acids. This chain's CDR3 is CSARDQNTGELFF. CDR3 nucleotides: TGCAGTGCTAGAGACCAAAACACCGGGGAGCTGTTTTTT.

This clonotype was recorded at least ten times. The rearrangement uses TRBV20-1 and TRBJ2-1, with 12 bases identical to TRBD2. The germline V gene has CDR1 DFQATT and CDR2 SNEGSKA (reference sequence). Trimming at V came to 5 bases and at J to 8 bases, leaving 4 bases not matched to a gene. This CDR3 comprises 13 residues. The chain's CDR3 is CSAGGLAGDEQFF. CDR3 nucleotide sequence: TGCAGTGCTGGGGGACTAGCGGGTGATGAGCAGTTCTTC.

In this sample, this clonotype turned up many times. The chain carries TRBV18 and TRBJ2-3; D not certain. The CDR3 contains 14 residues. Germline V gene sequence: CDR1 KGHSH, CDR2 LQKENI. V was shortened by 3 bases and J by 3 bases, with 10 bases between the two germline ends. CDR3 DNA sequence: TGTGCCAGCTCACCGTTTGATGGTACAGATACGCAGTATTTT. It codes for CASSPFDGTDTQYF.

The chain couples TRBV5-5 to TRBJ1-4, with TRBD1 matching 9 bases. Germline V gene lookup returns CDR1 SGHKS and CDR2 YYEKEE (reference sequence). Germline trimming cut 3 bases from V and 6 bases from J; bases unmatched to any gene: 3. CDR3 length: 14 residues. The CDR3 region is CASSYRDRDEKLFF. In DNA, the CDR3 is TGTGCCAGCAGCTACCGGGACAGGGATGAAAAACTGTTTTTT.

The chain combines TRBV18 with TRBJ2-5; D is unresolved. V was trimmed by 3 bases and J by 1 base, leaving 15 bases between them. The germline V gene encodes CDR1 KGHSH and CDR2 LQKENI. There are 16 residues in the CDR3. The CDR3, as DNA: TGTGCCAGCTCACCGTTCTCGACCCACTCCCAAGAGACCCAGTACTTC. It encodes CASSPFSTHSQETQYF.

J is TRBJ1-4 and V is TRBV6-1, with 7 bases lining up with TRBD1. This CDR3 contains 15 residues. With 6 bases clipped from V and 5 bases from J, the junction kept 9 bases outside the gene matches. Germline V lookup: CDR1 MNHNS, CDR2 SASEGT. The CDR3 loop is CASSPGTALNEKLFF. The CDR3 DNA reads as TGTGCCAGCAGCCCCGGGACAGCCCTGAATGAAAAACTGTTTTTT.

V is TRBV29-1 and J is TRBJ1-5; D is uncertain. The CDR3 is made up of 12 amino acids. V was trimmed by 5 bases and J by 4 bases, leaving 9 bases between them. Germline lookup yields CDR1 SQVTM and CDR2 ANQGSEA. CDR3 bases: TGCAGCGTTAAGACGGCTAATCAGCCCCAGCATTTT. Translated: CSVKTANQPQHF.

Only a few counts were recorded for this clonotype. An end of the junction does not agree with germline; a read error may underlie this. The chain has TRBV20-1 and TRBJ2-2; D may be TRBD1 (5 bases). Germline V lookup: CDR1 DFQATT, CDR2 SNEGSKA (reference sequence). The CDR3 is made up of 17 amino acids. The CDR3 region is CSARQYSGSSYTGELFF. The CDR3 DNA reads as TGCAGTGCTAGACAGTACTCAGGGTCGTCCTACACGGGGGAGCTGTTTTTT.

The genes are TRBV9 and TRBJ1-5, with a weak D call TRBD1 (5 bases). The CDR3 has 15 amino acids. Germline assignment: CDR1 SGDLS and CDR2 YYNGEE. Trimming left V 0 bases short and J 4 bases short, with 11 bases between. The CDR3 loop reads CASSVGGDGNQPQHF. The CDR3 region has the DNA TGTGCCAGCAGCGTAGGAGGGGATGGGAATCAGCCCCAGCATTTT.

This clonotype was observed many times. The rearrangement uses TRBV2 and TRBJ2-3; 7 nucleotides agree with TRBD1. There are 14 residues in the CDR3. The germline V gene encodes CDR1 SNHLY and CDR2 FYNNEI. Losses at the gene ends were 6 bases for V and 6 bases for J; bases not matched to a gene: 9. The CDR3 reads CASRPGQWEDTQYF. CDR3 nucleotide sequence: TGTGCCAGCAGACCGGGACAGTGGGAGGATACGCAGTATTTT.

This clonotype has at least ten counts. This chain uses TRBV7-9 with TRBJ2-3; 8 nucleotides match TRBD2. This CDR3 region has 16 residues. V lost 0 bases, J lost 2 bases, and 4 bases stayed unmatched. Germline V CDR1 and CDR2: SEHNR, FQNEAQ (reference sequence). The CDR3 DNA reads TGTGCCAGCAGCTTAGCCGGCGGGGGGCCCACAGATACGCAGTATTTT. Translation: CASSLAGGGPTDTQYF.